This TCR beta chain was sequenced for a study of shared clonotypes between healthy human individuals. Study-level findings and limits: In general, naive subsets displayed greater estimated richness than memory subsets did.

Turning to this clone: Its target is unknown. Other DNA variants within this sample encode the same CDR3.

Samples underwent the assay at deep level. The data were produced by immunoSEQ multiplex PCR, yet TCRdb's version contains in-frame clones alone and is incomplete. The sample shows about 1.5 million clones, 98% of them seen only once. Division of CD4+ cells produced a CD45RA+ naive subset and a CD45RA-negative memory subset. This CDR3 comprises 14 residues. Trimming pared 4 bases from V and 2 bases from J, leaving 12 bases between. Germline loops: CDR1 MDHEN, CDR2 SYDVKM. The rearrangement joins TRBV28 to TRBJ2-7, with D maybe TRBD1 (6 bases). The receptor was isolated from a man younger than 40 in good health. The sample consisted of naive CD4+ T cells sorted from blood. Subset in this sample: CD45RA+ positively selected. CDR3 sequence reads: CASSSPGETYEQYF. The DNA of the CDR3 is TGTGCCAGCAGTTCCCCAGGGGAGACCTACGAGCAGTACTTC.